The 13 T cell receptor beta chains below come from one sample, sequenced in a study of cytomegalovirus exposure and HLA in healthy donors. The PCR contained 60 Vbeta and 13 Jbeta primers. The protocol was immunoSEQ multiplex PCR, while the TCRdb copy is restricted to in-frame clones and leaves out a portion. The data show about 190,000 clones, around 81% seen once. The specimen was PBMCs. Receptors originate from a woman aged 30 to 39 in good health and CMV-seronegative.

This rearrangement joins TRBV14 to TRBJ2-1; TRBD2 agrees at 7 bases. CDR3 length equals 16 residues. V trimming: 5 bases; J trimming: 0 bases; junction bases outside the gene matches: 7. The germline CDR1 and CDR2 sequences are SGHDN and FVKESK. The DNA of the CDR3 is TGTGCCAGCAGCGTAGTCGGGGGGAGCTCCTACAATGAGCAGTTCTTC. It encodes CASSVVGGSSYNEQFF.

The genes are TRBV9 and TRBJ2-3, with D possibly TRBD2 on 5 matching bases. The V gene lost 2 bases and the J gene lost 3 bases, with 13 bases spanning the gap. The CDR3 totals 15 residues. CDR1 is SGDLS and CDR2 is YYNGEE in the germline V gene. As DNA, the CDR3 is TGTGCCAGCAGCGTGGGAGCAGAAGTAACAGATACGCAGTATTTT. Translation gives CASSVGAEVTDTQYF.

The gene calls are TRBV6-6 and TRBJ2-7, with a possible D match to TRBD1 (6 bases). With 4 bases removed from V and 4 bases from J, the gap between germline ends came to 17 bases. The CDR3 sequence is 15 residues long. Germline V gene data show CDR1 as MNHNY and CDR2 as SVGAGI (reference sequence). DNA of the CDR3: TGTGCCAGCAGTTCGACCGGGACACCTGGGTACGAGCAGTACTTC. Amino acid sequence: CASSSTGTPGYEQYF.

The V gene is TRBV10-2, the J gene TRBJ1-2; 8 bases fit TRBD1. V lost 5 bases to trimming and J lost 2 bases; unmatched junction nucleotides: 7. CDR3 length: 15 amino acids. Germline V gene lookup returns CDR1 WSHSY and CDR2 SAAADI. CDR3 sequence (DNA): TGCGCCAGCAGTTTGGACAGGGAACCGAACTATGGCTACACCTTC. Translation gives CASSLDREPNYGYTF.

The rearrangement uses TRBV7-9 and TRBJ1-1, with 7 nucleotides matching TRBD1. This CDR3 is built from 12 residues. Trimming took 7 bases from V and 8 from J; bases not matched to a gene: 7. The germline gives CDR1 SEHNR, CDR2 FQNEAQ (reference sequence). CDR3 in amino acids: CASNVDRVEAFF. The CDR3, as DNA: TGTGCCAGCAACGTAGACAGGGTAGAAGCTTTCTTT.

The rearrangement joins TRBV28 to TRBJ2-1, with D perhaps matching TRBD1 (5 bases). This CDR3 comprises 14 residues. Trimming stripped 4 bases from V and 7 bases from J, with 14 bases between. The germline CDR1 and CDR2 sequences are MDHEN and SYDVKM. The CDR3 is CASSSSQVRNEQFF. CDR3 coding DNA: TGTGCCAGCAGTTCATCACAGGTTCGAAATGAGCAGTTCTTC.

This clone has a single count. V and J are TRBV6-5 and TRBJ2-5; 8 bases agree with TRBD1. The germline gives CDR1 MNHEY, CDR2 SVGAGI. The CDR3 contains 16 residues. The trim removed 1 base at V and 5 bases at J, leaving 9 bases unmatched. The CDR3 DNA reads TGTGCCAGCAGTTACTTACGATACAGGGGGGAGGAGACCCAGTACTTC. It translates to CASSYLRYRGEETQYF.

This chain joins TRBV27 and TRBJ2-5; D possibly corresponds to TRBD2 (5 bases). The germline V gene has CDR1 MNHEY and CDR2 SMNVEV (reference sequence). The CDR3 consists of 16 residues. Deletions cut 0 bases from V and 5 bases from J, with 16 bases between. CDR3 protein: CASSLSPDGPGETQYF. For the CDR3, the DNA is TGTGCCAGCAGTTTATCGCCCGACGGACCGGGGGAGACCCAGTACTTC.

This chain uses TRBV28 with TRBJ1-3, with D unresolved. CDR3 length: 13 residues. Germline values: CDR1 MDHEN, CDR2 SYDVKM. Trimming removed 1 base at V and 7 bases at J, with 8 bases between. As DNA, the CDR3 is TGTGCCAGCAGTTTATTGCTAACTAACACCATATATTTT. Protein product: CASSLLLTNTIYF.

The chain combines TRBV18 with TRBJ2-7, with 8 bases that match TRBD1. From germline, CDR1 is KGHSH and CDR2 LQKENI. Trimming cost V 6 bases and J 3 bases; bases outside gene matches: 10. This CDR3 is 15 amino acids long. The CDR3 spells CASSPGMGQVYEQYF. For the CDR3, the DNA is TGTGCCAGCTCCCCAGGGATGGGACAGGTCTACGAGCAGTACTTC.

The CDR3 loop reads CASSTTGTYEQYF. DNA of the CDR3: TGTGCCAGTAGTACCACAGGGACCTACGAGCAGTACTTC. V gene TRBV19 combines with J gene TRBJ2-7; maybe TRBD1 (6 bases). The CDR3 extends over 13 amino acids. Germline V gene sequence: CDR1 LNHDA, CDR2 SQIVND (reference sequence). Trimming shortened V by 4 bases and J by 2 bases, and 9 bases separated the two germline ends.

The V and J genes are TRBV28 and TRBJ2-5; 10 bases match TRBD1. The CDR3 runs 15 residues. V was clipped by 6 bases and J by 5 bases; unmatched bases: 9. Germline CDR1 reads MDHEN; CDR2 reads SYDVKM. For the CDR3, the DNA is TGTGCCAGCAGCTTTAGTGGGACAGGGGAGGAGACCCAGTACTTC. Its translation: CASSFSGTGEETQYF.

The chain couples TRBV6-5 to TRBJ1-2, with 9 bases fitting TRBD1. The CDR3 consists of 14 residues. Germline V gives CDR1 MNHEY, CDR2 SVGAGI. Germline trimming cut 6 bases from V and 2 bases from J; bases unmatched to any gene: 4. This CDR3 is CASSPGTGNYGYTF. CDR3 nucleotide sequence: TGTGCCAGCAGCCCCGGGACAGGGAACTATGGCTACACCTTC.